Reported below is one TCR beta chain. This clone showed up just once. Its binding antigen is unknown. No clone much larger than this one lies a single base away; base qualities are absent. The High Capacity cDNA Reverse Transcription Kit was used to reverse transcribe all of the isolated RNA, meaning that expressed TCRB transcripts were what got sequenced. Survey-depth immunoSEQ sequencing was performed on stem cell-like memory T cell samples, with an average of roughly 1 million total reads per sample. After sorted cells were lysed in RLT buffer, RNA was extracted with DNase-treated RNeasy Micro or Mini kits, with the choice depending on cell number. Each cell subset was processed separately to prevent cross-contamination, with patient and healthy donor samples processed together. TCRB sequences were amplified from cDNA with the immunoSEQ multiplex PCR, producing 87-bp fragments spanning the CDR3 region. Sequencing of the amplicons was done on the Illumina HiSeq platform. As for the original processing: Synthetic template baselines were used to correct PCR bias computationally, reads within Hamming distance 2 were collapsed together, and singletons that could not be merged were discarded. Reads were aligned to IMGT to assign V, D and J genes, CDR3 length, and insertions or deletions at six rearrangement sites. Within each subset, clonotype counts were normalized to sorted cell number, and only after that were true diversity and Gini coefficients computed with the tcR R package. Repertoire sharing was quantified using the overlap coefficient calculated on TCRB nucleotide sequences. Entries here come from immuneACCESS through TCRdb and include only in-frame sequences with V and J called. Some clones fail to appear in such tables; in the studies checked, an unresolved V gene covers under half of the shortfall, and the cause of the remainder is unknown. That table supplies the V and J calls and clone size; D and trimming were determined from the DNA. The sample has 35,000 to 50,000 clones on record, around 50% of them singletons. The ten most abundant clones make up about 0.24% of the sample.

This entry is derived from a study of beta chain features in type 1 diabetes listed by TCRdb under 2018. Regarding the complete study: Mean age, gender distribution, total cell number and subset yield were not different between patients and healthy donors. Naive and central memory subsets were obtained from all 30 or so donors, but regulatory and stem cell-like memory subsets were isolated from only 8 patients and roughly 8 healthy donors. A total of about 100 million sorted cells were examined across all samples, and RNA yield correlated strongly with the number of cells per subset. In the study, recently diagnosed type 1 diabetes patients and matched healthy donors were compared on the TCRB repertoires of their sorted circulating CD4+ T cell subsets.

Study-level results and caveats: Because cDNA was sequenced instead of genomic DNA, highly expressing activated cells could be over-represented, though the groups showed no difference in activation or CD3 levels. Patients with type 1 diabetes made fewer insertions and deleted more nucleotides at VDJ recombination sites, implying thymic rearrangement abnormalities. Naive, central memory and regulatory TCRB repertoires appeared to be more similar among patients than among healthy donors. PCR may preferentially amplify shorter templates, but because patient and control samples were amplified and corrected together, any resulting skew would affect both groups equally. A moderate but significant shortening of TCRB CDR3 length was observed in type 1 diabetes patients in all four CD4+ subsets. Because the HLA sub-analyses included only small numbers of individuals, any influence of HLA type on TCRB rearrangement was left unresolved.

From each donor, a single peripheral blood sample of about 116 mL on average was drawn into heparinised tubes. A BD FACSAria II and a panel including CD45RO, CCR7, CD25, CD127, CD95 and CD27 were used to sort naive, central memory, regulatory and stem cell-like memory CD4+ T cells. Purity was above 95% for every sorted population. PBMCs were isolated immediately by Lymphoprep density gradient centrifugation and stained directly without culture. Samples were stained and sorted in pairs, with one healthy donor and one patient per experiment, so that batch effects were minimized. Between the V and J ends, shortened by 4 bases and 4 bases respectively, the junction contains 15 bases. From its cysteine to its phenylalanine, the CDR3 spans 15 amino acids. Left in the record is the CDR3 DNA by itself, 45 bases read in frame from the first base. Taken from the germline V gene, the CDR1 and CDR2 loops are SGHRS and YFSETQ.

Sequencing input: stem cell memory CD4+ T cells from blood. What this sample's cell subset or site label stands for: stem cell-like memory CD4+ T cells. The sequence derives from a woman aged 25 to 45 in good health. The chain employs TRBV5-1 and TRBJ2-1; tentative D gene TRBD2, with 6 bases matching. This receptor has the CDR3 CASSAGPDEYNEQFF. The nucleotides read TGCGCCAGCAGCGCGGGACCTGATGAATACAATGAGCAGTTCTTC.